The rows below give T cell receptor beta chains drawn from one sample of a study of CD8+CD57+ T cells in acquired aplastic anemia. TCRdb reprocessed the reads with MiXCR, giving one entry per CDR3 protein. The table has around 500,000 distinct CDR3 sequences, less than 35% seen once. Source material: sorted CD4+, CD8+, or CD8+CD57+ T cells (not recorded which) from PBMCs. Receptors originate from a human donor with aplastic anemia. CDR3s include the opening cysteine and the closing phenylalanine or tryptophan. Fields, in order: clone size, J gene, D gene, V gene, CDR3 DNA, CDR3 protein. D genes are given only for firm matches. Not all rows give a size; the values are once, few, many and, for expanded clones, a class.

.,TRBJ2-5,TRBD2,TRBV18,TGTGCCAGCTCACCCGGGACTAGCGTAGAAGAGATCCAGTACTTC,CASSPGTSVEEIQYF
many,TRBJ1-2,.,TRBV20-1,TGCAGTGCTAGAGACAGTCACTATGGCTACACCTTC,CSARDSHYGYTF
many,TRBJ2-3,.,TRBV24-1,TGTGCCACCAGTGAATTGGGATCTCCTAAGGCGAGAGATACGCAGTATTTT,CATSELGSPKARDTQYF
.,TRBJ1-2,.,TRBV7-2,TGTGCCAGCAGCTTAGTCACGGGGCTTAGCTACACCTTC,CASSLVTGLSYTF
many,TRBJ1-1,.,TRBV15,TGTGCCACCAGCAGGGTAAGTGGGGTATCAGGCACTGAAGCTTTCTTT,CATSRVSGVSGTEAFF
.,TRBJ1-5,TRBD1,TRBV5-6,TGTGCCAGCAGAAAGACAGGGGGCCGGCAGCCCCAGCATTTT,CASRKTGGRQPQHF
.,TRBJ2-3,TRBD1,TRBV6-5,TGTGCCAGCAGTTTGGGACAGGGGGCCGATACGCAGTATTTT,CASSLGQGADTQYF
many,TRBJ2-7,.,TRBV20-1,TGCAGTGCGAATAGCGGCTACGAGCAGTACTTC,CSANSGYEQYF
many,TRBJ1-2,.,TRBV19,TGTGCCAGTAGTATAGATGCGGACCAGGGGCTATATGGCTACACCTTC,CASSIDADQGLYGYTF
few,TRBJ2-7,.,TRBV19,TGTGCCAGTAGTTCGAGATCCGGAGAGCAGTACTTC,CASSSRSGEQYF
.,TRBJ2-5,.,TRBV12-3/TRBV12-4,TGTGCCAGCAGCCTATTAGCACAAGAGATCCAGTACTTC,CASSLLAQEIQYF
few,TRBJ2-1,.,TRBV7-6,TGTGCCAGCAGCCCCCATATTGGGAATGAGCAGTTCTTC,CASSPHIGNEQFF
many,TRBJ2-1,.,TRBV24-1,TGTGCCACCAGTGAAGGCCAATATGAGCAGTTCTTC,CATSEGQYEQFF
many,TRBJ1-2,.,TRBV5-8,TGTGCCAGCAGCTTGGCCCAGTCCTTTAACTATGGCTACACCTTC,CASSLAQSFNYGYTF
.,TRBJ1-1,.,TRBV24-1,TGTGCCACCAGTTTCCGCGGTCCCACTGAAGCTTTCTTT,CATSFRGPTEAFF
few,TRBJ2-2,TRBD2,TRBV10-3,TGTGCCAGCCGCCAACTAGCGGGAGCTGGGGAGCTGTTTTTT,CASRQLAGAGELFF
.,TRBJ2-1,.,TRBV9,TGTGCCAGCAGCGTAGAAGGGATAGGATCCTACAATGAGCGGTTCTTC,CASSVEGIGSYNERFF
many,TRBJ2-1,.,TRBV24-1,TGTGCCACCAGTAACCGAGAGCGGGATGAGCAGTTCTTC,CATSNRERDEQFF
.,TRBJ2-3,TRBD2,TRBV24-1,TGTGCCATCAGTCTAGCGGGTACCACAGATACGCAGTATTTT,CAISLAGTTDTQYF
many,TRBJ1-2,.,TRBV5-1,TGCGCCAGCTGGGATGTCGGCTATGGCTACACCTTC,CASWDVGYGYTF
many,TRBJ2-3,TRBD2,TRBV20-1,TGCAGTGGGACTAGCGGGGAACTGGGGGATACGCAGTATTTT,CSGTSGELGDTQYF
.,TRBJ2-7,TRBD2,TRBV4-3,TGCGCCAGCAGCCAAGATTTAGCGGGGGGACACTACGAGCAGTACTTC,CASSQDLAGGHYEQYF
.,TRBJ1-2,.,TRBV15,TGTGCCAGCAGCTTTGTCGGGGTGTCCCCCTATGGCTACACCTTC,CASSFVGVSPYGYTF
.,TRBJ1-1,.,TRBV19,TGTGCCAGTAGTATCCGAGGGCAGGGGTGGTTCACTGAAGCTTTCTTT,CASSIRGQGWFTEAFF
many,TRBJ1-6,TRBD1,TRBV5-1,TGCGCCAGCAGCTTGGAATTGGGACAGACTAATTCACCCCTCCACTTT,CASSLELGQTNSPLHF
many,TRBJ1-2,.,TRBV20-1,TGCAGTGCATTCGGGTCGTACGCTAACTATGGCTACACCTTC,CSAFGSYANYGYTF
.,TRBJ1-4,TRBD1,TRBV7-2,TGTGCCAGCAGCTTAGGAGGGACAGATGAAAAACTGTTTTTT,CASSLGGTDEKLFF
.,TRBJ2-7,.,TRBV5-4,TGTGCCAGCAGCTTCCGGGCGCCGCCCTACGAGCAGTACTTC,CASSFRAPPYEQYF
few,TRBJ1-6,.,TRBV27,TGTGCCAGCAATGAAGGGATTTCCTATAATTCACCCCTCCACTTT,CASNEGISYNSPLHF
.,TRBJ1-1,.,TRBV7-9,TGTGCCAGCAGATCAGGGACTCCCGTCGGCACTGAAGCTTTCTTT,CASRSGTPVGTEAFF
.,TRBJ2-5,.,TRBV9,TGTGCCAGCAGCGTGTGGGCCGGGGGAGAGACCCAGTACTTC,CASSVWAGGETQYF
.,TRBJ1-1,.,TRBV7-3,TGTGCCAGCAAGGATGGAGGTGGAGGATTTGGGGCTGAAGCTTTCTTT,CASKDGGGGFGAEAFF
.,TRBJ2-7,TRBD1,TRBV11-2,TGTGCCAGCAGCTTAGGGGTCTTTCGGGACAGGGTAGGCGAGCAGTACTTC,CASSLGVFRDRVGEQYF
few,TRBJ1-3,.,TRBV20-1,TGCAGTGCGAGGGCAGTGGATTTGGACTCTGGAAACACCATATATTTT,CSARAVDLDSGNTIYF
.,TRBJ2-1,.,TRBV19,TGTGCCAGTAGTATCAGGGACGCCCTGGAGCAGTTCTTC,CASSIRDALEQFF
many,TRBJ2-7,.,TRBV5-1,TGCGCCAGCAGCTGGGAACAGGGCCACGAGCAGTACTTC,CASSWEQGHEQYF
many,TRBJ1-1,.,TRBV15,TGTGCCACCAGCAGAGGTCCCAGCCTGAACACTGAAGCTTTCTTT,CATSRGPSLNTEAFF
.,TRBJ2-7,.,TRBV19,TGTGCCAGTAAGGGCGGGGTGAGCTCCTACGAGCAGTACTTC,CASKGGVSSYEQYF
.,TRBJ1-4,TRBD1,TRBV15,TGTGCCACCACCCCCAGGGGGACTAATGAAAAACTGTTTTTT,CATTPRGTNEKLFF